These 18 T cell receptor beta chains came from one sample sequenced in a study of shared clonotypes between healthy human individuals. Profiling relied on immunoSEQ multiplex PCR, and the TCRdb table lists in-frame clones only, not all of them. The profile shows a few million clones, approximately 90% of them singletons. Sequenced material: naive CD4+ T cells sorted from blood. Sample subset: CD45RA+ positively selected. Receptor source: a man aged 18 to 29 in good health.

The CDR3 loop is CASSERGRTSFFF. The DNA for the CDR3 is TGTGCCAGCAGTGAACGGGGTCGGACTAGCTTCTTCTTC. The V and J genes are TRBV6-1 and TRBJ2-1; 8 nucleotides match TRBD2. The CDR3 loop spans 13 amino acids. The germline gives CDR1 MNHNS, CDR2 SASEGT. With 2 bases clipped from V and 16 bases from J, the junction kept 10 bases outside the gene matches.

The chain employs TRBV6-1 and TRBJ2-7; 9 bases map to TRBD1. Germline V gene sequence: CDR1 MNHNS, CDR2 SASEGT. V dropped 6 bases and J dropped 3; count of bases not matched to a gene: 9. The CDR3 runs 15 residues. This CDR3 reads CASRGDRARVYEQYF. As DNA, the CDR3 is TGTGCCAGCAGGGGGGACAGGGCTAGGGTCTACGAGCAGTACTTC.

The chain carries TRBV7-9 and TRBJ1-5, with 7 bases lining up with TRBD1. The germline V gene has CDR1 SEHNR and CDR2 FQNEAQ (reference sequence). The CDR3 is 15 amino acids. Trimming took 5 bases from V and 10 from J; bases not matched to a gene: 14. The CDR3 DNA follows: TGTGCCAGCAGCGCGTACCGGGACAGCCCCAGCCCCCAGCATTTT. Its protein is CASSAYRDSPSPQHF. Supplemented by reference TRBV7-9 and TRBJ1-5, the full variable domain reads DTGVSQNPRHKITKRGQNVTFRCDPISEHNRLYWYRQTLGQGPEFLTYFQNEAQLEKSRLLSDRFSAERPKGSFSTLEIQRTEQGDSAMYLCASSAYRDSPSPQHFGDGTRLSIL.

This chain links TRBV12-1 with TRBJ2-5. TRBV12-1 is labeled a pseudogene. CDR3 size: 12 residues. The CDR3 bases are TGTGCCAGCAGCACCGACCAAGAGACCCAGTACTTC. Its protein product is CASSTDQETQYF.

V gene TRBV7-2 combines with J gene TRBJ2-2; D call uncertain. This CDR3 has 13 residues. Germline V lookup: CDR1 SGHTA, CDR2 FQGNSA. V lost 3 bases and J lost 5, with 7 bases in between. This CDR3 is CASSFRATGELFF. For the CDR3, the DNA is TGTGCCAGCAGCTTTAGGGCAACCGGGGAGCTGTTTTTT.

This clone was seen only a few times. The J gene is TRBJ1-6, the V gene TRBV25-1; 7 bases agree with TRBD1. Germline CDR1 reads MGHDK; CDR2 reads SYGVNS. CDR3 size: 13 residues. The junction had 6 bases not matched to a gene; V was cut back by 8 bases and J by 8 bases. This chain's CDR3 is CASASGGYSPLHF. The DNA of the CDR3 is TGTGCCAGCGCATCAGGGGGGTATTCACCCCTCCACTTT.

This chain uses TRBV30 with TRBJ1-2; 11 bases agree with TRBD1. With V trimmed by 1 base and J by 5 bases, 3 bases remained unmatched. Germline loops: CDR1 GTSNPN, CDR2 SVGIG (reference sequence). The CDR3 is 14 residues long. In DNA form, the CDR3 reads TGTGCCTGGAGTGAGGACAGGGGGCCGTATGGCTACACCTTC. This translates into CAWSEDRGPYGYTF. Using reference TRBV30 and TRBJ1-2 for the parts outside the CDR3, the full variable domain is SQTIHQWPATLVQPVGSPLSLECTVEGTSNPNLYWYRQAAGRGLQLLFYSVGIGQISSEVPQNLSASRPQDRQFILSSKKLLLSDSGFYLCAWSEDRGPYGYTFGSGTRLTVV.

V usage is TRBV30 and J usage is TRBJ2-7, with TRBD1 identical over 7 bases. V gave up 0 bases and J gave up 5 bases; unmatched junction bases: 4. The CDR3 contains 13 residues. In germline, CDR1 is GTSNPN, CDR2 SVGIG (reference sequence). The CDR3 nucleotides read TGTGCCTGGAGTGTCCAGGGGGTCCACGAGCAGTACTTC. As protein: CAWSVQGVHEQYF.

This clone is a singleton in its sample. The chain uses TRBV30 and TRBJ2-3, with 14 nucleotides matching TRBD2. The CDR3 is made up of 17 amino acids. Trimming took 4 bases from V and 3 from J; bases not matched to a gene: 9. The germline gives CDR1 GTSNPN, CDR2 SVGIG (reference sequence). This CDR3 reads CAWTKTRTSGRTDTQYF. The CDR3 bases are TGTGCCTGGACCAAAACAAGGACTAGCGGGAGGACAGATACGCAGTATTTT.

To note about this clone: Additional DNA sequences in this sample encode the identical CDR3. The CDR3 sequence is CASSQGQGSTDTQYF. In DNA form, the CDR3 reads TGCGCCAGCAGCCAGGGGCAGGGGTCCACAGATACGCAGTATTTT. The chain recombines TRBV4-1 with TRBJ2-3, with D possibly TRBD1 on 6 matching bases. Germline values: CDR1 MGHRA, CDR2 YSYEKL. This CDR3 region has 15 residues. Trimming removed 3 bases at V and 2 bases at J, with 12 bases between.

This rearrangement joins TRBV5-4 to TRBJ2-2, with 11 bases aligning to TRBD1. The CDR3 is 15 residues long. Germline V gives CDR1 SGHNT, CDR2 YYREEE (reference sequence). The junction had 5 bases not matched to a gene; V was cut back by 4 bases and J by 6 bases. This chain's CDR3 is CASSRTGGDSGELFF. The CDR3 bases are TGTGCCAGCAGCAGGACAGGGGGCGATTCCGGGGAGCTGTTTTTT.

V and J are TRBV6-6 and TRBJ2-7; D unclear. V lost 3 bases and J lost 0, with 12 bases in between. The CDR3 runs 15 residues. Germline lookup yields CDR1 MNHNY and CDR2 SVGAGI (reference sequence). CDR3 sequence: CASSYLAASSYEQYF. For the CDR3, the DNA is TGTGCCAGCAGTTATCTGGCTGCTAGCTCCTACGAGCAGTACTTC.

This rearrangement joins TRBV6-4 to TRBJ2-5; TRBD2 agrees at 13 bases. The length of the CDR3 is 18 residues. Trimming removed 2 bases from V and 3 bases from J; junction bases left unmatched: 9. CDR1 MRHNA and CDR2 SNTAGT come from the germline V gene. In nucleotides, the CDR3 is TGTGCCAGCAGTGACCCTTGCGGACTAGCGGGAGTCAAAGAGACCCAGTACTTC. Its translation is CASSDPCGLAGVKETQYF.

The chain recombines TRBV5-1 with TRBJ2-5, with D unclear. Germline CDR1 is SGHRS and CDR2 is YFSETQ. The CDR3 covers 15 residues. V lost 4 bases, J lost 2 bases, and 15 bases lay in between. DNA of the CDR3: TGCGCCAGCAGCAAAGACCCTCCGAGACAAGAGACCCAGTACTTC. This sequence encodes CASSKDPPRQETQYF.

The CDR3 DNA reads TGCGCCAGCAGCTCGTTTGGGAGGGGGCAGGAGACCCAGTACTTC. This codes for CASSSFGRGQETQYF. The chain joins TRBV5-1 to TRBJ2-5, with D possibly called TRBD1 or TRBD2 (7 bases each). Trimming pared 3 bases from V and 5 bases from J, leaving 17 bases between. CDR3 length equals 15 residues. Germline CDR1 SGHRS, CDR2 YFSETQ.

V is TRBV15 and J is TRBJ2-2; 12 nucleotides agree with TRBD2. The CDR3 has 16 residues. Trimming at V came to 4 bases and at J to 4 bases, leaving 4 bases not matched to a gene. Germline assignment: CDR1 LNHNV and CDR2 YYDKDF (reference sequence). The CDR3 nucleotides read TGTGCCACCAGCACTCTACTAGCGGGAGGCACCGGGGAGCTGTTTTTT. It yields the protein CATSTLLAGGTGELFF.

The gene calls are TRBV25-1 and TRBJ2-2, with 14 bases lining up with TRBD2. The CDR3 has 17 residues. The J segment lost 7 bases and the V segment lost 3 bases, leaving 7 bases of the junction unmatched. The germline V gene has CDR1 MGHDK and CDR2 SYGVNS. DNA for the CDR3: TGTGCCAGCAGTGACCCGGGACTAGCGGGAGTGGTCGGGGAGCTGTTTTTT. It yields the protein CASSDPGLAGVVGELFF.

The chain carries TRBV2 and TRBJ2-7; possibly TRBD1 for D (5 bases). Germline-derived CDR1 and CDR2 are SNHLY and FYNNEI. The V gene lost 5 bases and the J gene lost 1 base, with 12 bases spanning the gap. The CDR3 extends over 14 amino acids. CDR3 residues: CASSNRLASYEQYF. Here the CDR3 DNA reads TGTGCCAGCAGTAACAGGCTGGCTTCCTACGAGCAGTACTTC.